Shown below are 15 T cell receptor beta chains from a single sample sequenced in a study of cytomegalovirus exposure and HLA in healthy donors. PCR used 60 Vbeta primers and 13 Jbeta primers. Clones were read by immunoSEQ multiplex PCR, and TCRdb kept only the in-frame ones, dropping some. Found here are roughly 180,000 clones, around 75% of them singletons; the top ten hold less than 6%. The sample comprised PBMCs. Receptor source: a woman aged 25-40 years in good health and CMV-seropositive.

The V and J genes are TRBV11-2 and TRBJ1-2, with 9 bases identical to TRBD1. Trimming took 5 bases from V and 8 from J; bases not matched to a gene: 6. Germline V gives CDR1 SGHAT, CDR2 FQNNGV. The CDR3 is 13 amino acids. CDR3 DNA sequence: TGTGCCAGCAGCCCCGGGACAGGGTTCGGCTACACCTTC. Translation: CASSPGTGFGYTF.

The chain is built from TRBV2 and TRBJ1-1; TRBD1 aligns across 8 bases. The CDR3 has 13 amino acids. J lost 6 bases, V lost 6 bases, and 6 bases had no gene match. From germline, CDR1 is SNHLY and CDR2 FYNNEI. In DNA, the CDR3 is TGTGCCAGCAGGGGACAGGTGCTCGCTGAAGCTTTCTTT. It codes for CASRGQVLAEAFF.

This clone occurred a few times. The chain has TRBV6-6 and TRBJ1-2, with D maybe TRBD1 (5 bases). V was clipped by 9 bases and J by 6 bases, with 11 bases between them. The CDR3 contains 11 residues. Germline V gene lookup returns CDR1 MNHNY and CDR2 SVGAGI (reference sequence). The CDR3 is CASTGVNGYTF. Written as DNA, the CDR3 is TGTGCCAGTACGGGGGTAAATGGCTACACCTTC.

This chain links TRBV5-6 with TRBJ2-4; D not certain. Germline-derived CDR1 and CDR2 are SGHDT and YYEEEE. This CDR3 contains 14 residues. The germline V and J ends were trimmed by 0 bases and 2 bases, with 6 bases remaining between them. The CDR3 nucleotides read TGTGCCAGCAGCTTGGCCGCGACCAAAAACATTCAGTACTTC. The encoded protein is CASSLAATKNIQYF.

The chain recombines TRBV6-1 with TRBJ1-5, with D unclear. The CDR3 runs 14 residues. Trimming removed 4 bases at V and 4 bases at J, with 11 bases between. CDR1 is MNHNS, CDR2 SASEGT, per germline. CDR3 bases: TGTGCCAGCAGTGTCCGGGGAGGTAATCAGCCCCAGCATTTT. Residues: CASSVRGGNQPQHF.

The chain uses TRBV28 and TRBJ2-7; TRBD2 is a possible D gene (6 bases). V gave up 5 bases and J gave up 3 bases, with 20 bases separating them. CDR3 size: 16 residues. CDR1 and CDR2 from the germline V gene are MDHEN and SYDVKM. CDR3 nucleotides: TGTGCCAGCAGTCCCCATACCGGGGGTTACTACTACGAGCAGTACTTC. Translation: CASSPHTGGYYYEQYF.

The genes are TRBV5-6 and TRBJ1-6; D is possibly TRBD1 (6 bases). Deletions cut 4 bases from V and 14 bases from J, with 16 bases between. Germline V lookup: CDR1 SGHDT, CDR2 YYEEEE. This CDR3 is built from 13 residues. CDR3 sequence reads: CASSPTGIGTLHF. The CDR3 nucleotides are TGTGCCAGCAGCCCTACAGGGATCGGAACCCTCCACTTT.

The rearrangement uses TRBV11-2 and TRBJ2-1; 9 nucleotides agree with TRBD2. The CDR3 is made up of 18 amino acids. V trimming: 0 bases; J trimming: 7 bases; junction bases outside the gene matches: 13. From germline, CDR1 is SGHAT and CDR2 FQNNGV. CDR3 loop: CASSLESSSGGFRNEQFF. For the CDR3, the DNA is TGTGCCAGCAGCTTAGAAAGCTCCAGCGGGGGGTTCAGGAATGAGCAGTTCTTC.

In nucleotides, the CDR3 is TGTGCCAGCACCGACTCCCTTCTCCTTAGCACAGATACGCAGTATTTT. The encoded protein is CASTDSLLLSTDTQYF. V and J are TRBV7-9 and TRBJ2-3; D ambiguous. Germline-derived CDR1 and CDR2 are SEHNR and FQNEAQ (reference sequence). V lost 7 bases to trimming and J lost 0 bases, with 17 bases between them. The CDR3 has 16 residues.

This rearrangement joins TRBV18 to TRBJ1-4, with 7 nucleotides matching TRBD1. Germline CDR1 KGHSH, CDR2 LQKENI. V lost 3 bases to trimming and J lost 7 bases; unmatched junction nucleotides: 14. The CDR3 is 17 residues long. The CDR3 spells CASSPVRSAGGVEKLFF. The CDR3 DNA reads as TGTGCCAGCTCACCGGTGAGGTCCGCAGGGGGTGTTGAAAAACTGTTTTTT. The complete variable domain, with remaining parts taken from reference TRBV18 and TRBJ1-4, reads NAGVMQNPRHLVRRRGQEARLRCSPMKGHSHVYWYRQLPEEGLKFMVYLQKENIIDESGMPKERFSAEFPKEGPSILRIQQVVRGDSAAYFCASSPVRSAGGVEKLFFGSGTQLSVL.

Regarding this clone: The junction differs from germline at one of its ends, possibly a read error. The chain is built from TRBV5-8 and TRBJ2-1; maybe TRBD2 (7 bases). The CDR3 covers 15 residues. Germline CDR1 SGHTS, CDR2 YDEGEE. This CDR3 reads CASATLGRGDNGQFF. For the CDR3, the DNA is TGTGCCAGCGCTACCCTCGGTCGGGGGGACAATGGGCAGTTCTTC.

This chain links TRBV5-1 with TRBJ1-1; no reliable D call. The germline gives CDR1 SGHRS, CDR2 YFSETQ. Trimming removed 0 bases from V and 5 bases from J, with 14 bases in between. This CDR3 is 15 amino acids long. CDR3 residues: CASSLAIGVGTEAFF. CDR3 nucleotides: TGCGCCAGCAGCTTGGCCATCGGGGTGGGAACTGAAGCTTTCTTT.

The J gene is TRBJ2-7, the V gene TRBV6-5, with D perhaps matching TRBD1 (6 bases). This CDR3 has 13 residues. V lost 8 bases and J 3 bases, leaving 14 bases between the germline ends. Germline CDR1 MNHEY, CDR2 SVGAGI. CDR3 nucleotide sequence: TGTGCCAGCCGGAGACAGGTGGACTACGAGCAGTACTTC. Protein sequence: CASRRQVDYEQYF.

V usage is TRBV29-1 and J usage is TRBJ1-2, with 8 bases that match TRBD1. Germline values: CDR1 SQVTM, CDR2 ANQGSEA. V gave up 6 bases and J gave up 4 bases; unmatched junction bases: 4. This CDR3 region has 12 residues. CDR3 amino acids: CSVLGQGYGYTF. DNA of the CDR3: TGCAGCGTCCTCGGACAGGGCTATGGCTACACCTTC. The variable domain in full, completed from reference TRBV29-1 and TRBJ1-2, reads SAVISQKPSRDICQRGTSLTIQCQVDSQVTMMFWYRQQPGQSLTLIATANQGSEATYESGFVIDKFPISRPNLTFSTLTVSNMSPEDSSIYLCSVLGQGYGYTFGSGTRLTVV.

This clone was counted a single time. CDR3 protein: CASSYSLAGGINEQFF. DNA for the CDR3: TGTGCCAGCAGTTACTCGCTGGCGGGGGGAATCAATGAGCAGTTCTTC. V and J are TRBV6-5 and TRBJ2-1; 8 bases line up with TRBD2. In germline, CDR1 is MNHEY, CDR2 SVGAGI. V was pared by 0 bases and J by 6 bases, with 7 bases of the junction left unmatched. CDR3 length equals 16 residues.